This T cell receptor (beta chain) was obtained from a study of T cell responses to AZD1222 COVID-19 vaccine. As regards this clone: What it binds is unknown.

TCRdb keeps only in-frame clones here, not all; method: immunoSEQ multiplex PCR. The table records 150,000 to 200,000 clones, 94% of them present only once. Study-wide results and caveats: Spike-specific TCR breadth and depth grew following two AZD1222 doses. It was only a handful of AZD1222 recipients who were seropositive at baseline. Possibly, clonal diversity was underestimated; donors were largely white British and included more females.

Trimming removed 4 bases at V and 3 bases at J, with 10 bases between. Germline CDR1 reads SGHRS; CDR2 reads YFSETQ. There are 13 residues in the CDR3. The chain carries TRBV5-1 and TRBJ1-2; D remains unclear. Sequenced here: peripheral blood, sampled on day 0 of AZD1222 vaccination. The receptor was isolated from an adult in good health. CDR3 residues: CASSTDMYYGYTF. The DNA of the CDR3 is TGCGCCAGCAGCACCGACATGTACTATGGCTACACCTTC.